This record covers a single T cell receptor (beta chain). Its specificity is unknown. This entry belongs to a study of cytomegalovirus exposure and HLA in healthy donors. CDR3 length: 14 amino acids. V was clipped by 3 bases and J by 2 bases, with 10 bases between them. In germline, CDR1 is KGHSH, CDR2 LQKENI. The assay was immunoSEQ multiplex PCR, and TCRdb's table has in-frame clones only and misses some. In the table there are 110,000 to 150,000 clones, roughly 90% of which are singletons. Study outcomes and limitations: A list of about 160 TCR beta chains associated with cytomegalovirus was given.

The TCR comes from a man in his late teens or twenties in good health and CMV-seronegative. The sample taken for sequencing was PBMCs. The gene calls are TRBV18 and TRBJ1-1, with D unclear. This CDR3 reads CASSPWTGNTEAFF. The CDR3, as DNA: TGTGCCAGCTCACCCTGGACGGGAAACACTGAAGCTTTCTTT.